The source of this T cell receptor (beta chain) is a study of human thymus T cells. The assay was immunoSEQ multiplex PCR, and TCRdb's table has in-frame clones only and misses some. Counted here are tens of thousands of clones, over 85% occurring once; the ten biggest clones make up over 5%. Only four of the eight donors provided an approximately 0.5-1 mL blood sample. Germline-derived CDR1 and CDR2 are SEHNR and FQNEAQ (reference sequence). The CDR3 is 19 amino acids. With 2 bases removed from V and 1 base from J, the gap between germline ends came to 20 bases. Points on this clone: Its antigen is as yet unknown.

Study conclusions and caveats: V and J genes seemed to be used with bias in thymic and blood repertoires.

Sequenced material: blood. This TCR derives from a boy younger than two with a congenital heart defect but otherwise immunologically healthy. The rearrangement uses TRBV7-9 and TRBJ2-2; possibly TRBD2 for D (6 bases). The CDR3 reads CASSLTRPSPGLNTGELFF. CDR3 nucleotides: TGTGCCAGCAGCTTAACCCGGCCCTCCCCGGGACTGAACACCGGGGAGCTGTTTTTT.